Presented here are 2 T cell receptor beta chains from one specimen sequenced in a study of cytomegalovirus exposure and HLA in healthy donors. 13 Jbeta primers and 60 Vbeta primers were used for the PCR. Here immunoSEQ multiplex PCR was the method, and the copy in TCRdb shows in-frame clones only, minus some. The table shows roughly 250,000 clones, with under 90% occurring only once. The sample was PBMCs. Receptors originate from a girl aged 2-10 years in good health and CMV-seronegative.

The genes are TRBV14 and TRBJ2-7, with TRBD1 matching 9 bases. This CDR3 is built from 18 residues. The ends lost 4 bases at V and 3 bases at J; junction bases unmatched: 16. Germline lookup yields CDR1 SGHDN and CDR2 FVKESK. CDR3 nucleotides: TGTGCCAGCAGCCGTTCGTTATGGGGGACAGGGAAGGGCTACGAGCAGTACTTC. It specifies CASSRSLWGTGKGYEQYF.

This clone was found a few times. The chain couples TRBV18 to TRBJ1-4; D gene uncertain. This CDR3 comprises 15 residues. Trimming removed 2 bases from V and 0 bases from J, with 7 bases in between. CDR1 KGHSH and CDR2 LQKENI come from the germline V gene. In nucleotides, the CDR3 is TGTGCCAGCTCACCATTGGGCCCAACTAATGAAAAACTGTTTTTT. Residues: CASSPLGPTNEKLFF.